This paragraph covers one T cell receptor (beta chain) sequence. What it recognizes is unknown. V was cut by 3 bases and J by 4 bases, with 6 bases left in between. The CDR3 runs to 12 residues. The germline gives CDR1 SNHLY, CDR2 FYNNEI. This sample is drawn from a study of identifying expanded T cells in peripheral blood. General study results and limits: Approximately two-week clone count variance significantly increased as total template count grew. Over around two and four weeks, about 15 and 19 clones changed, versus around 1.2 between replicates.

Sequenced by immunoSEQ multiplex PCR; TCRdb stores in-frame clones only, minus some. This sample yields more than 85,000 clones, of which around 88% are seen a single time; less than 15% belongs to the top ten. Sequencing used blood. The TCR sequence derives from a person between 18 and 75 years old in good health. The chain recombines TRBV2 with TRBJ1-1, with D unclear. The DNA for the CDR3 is TGTGCCAGCAGTGAGAGGGCCACTGAAGCTTTCTTT. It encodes CASSERATEAFF.